One and the same sample provided the 18 T cell receptor beta chains below, sequenced in a study of blood T cell repertoires in COVID-19. Sequencing was performed with immunoSEQ multiplex PCR; in TCRdb, only in-frame clones are kept and a portion is missing. Counted here are around 400,000 clones, 87% occurring once; the ten biggest clones make up approximately 2.5%. Sequencing was performed on peripheral blood. These receptors all come from a woman aged 60-75 years with COVID-19, enrolled during active disease.

The V gene is TRBV28, the J gene TRBJ1-3, with a tentative D call TRBD1 (5 bases). Germline values: CDR1 MDHEN, CDR2 SYDVKM. V gave up 4 bases and J gave up 3 bases, with 7 bases separating them. The CDR3 runs to 13 residues. CDR3 in DNA: TGTGCCAGCAGTTCCGGGGGTGGAAACACCATATATTTT. As protein: CASSSGGGNTIYF.

This chain links TRBV4-1 with TRBJ2-7; tentatively, D is TRBD1 (5 bases). Germline V lookup: CDR1 MGHRA, CDR2 YSYEKL. V dropped 2 bases and J dropped 0 bases, with 11 bases sitting between them. This CDR3 contains 15 residues. In nucleotides, the CDR3 is TGCGCCAGCAGCCAACCCCTCCAGGGCTCCTACGAGCAGTACTTC. It yields the protein CASSQPLQGSYEQYF.

The V gene is TRBV9, the J gene TRBJ2-3, with unresolved D. The germline V gene has CDR1 SGDLS and CDR2 YYNGEE. The V end was cut by 3 bases, the J end by 5 bases, with 4 bases between. The CDR3 totals 11 residues. DNA of the CDR3: TGTGCCAGCAGCGCTATAGATACGCAGTATTTT. Protein: CASSAIDTQYF. The full variable domain, with the rest looked up from reference TRBV9 and TRBJ2-3, is DSGVTQTPKHLITATGQRVTLRCSPRSGDLSVYWYQQSLDQGLQFLIQYYNGEERAKGNILERFSAQQFPDLHSELNLSSLELGDSALYFCASSAIDTQYFGPGTRLTVL.

V is TRBV7-6 and J is TRBJ2-1, with D hard to call. Germline CDR1 and CDR2: SGHVS and FNYEAQ. The CDR3 is 13 residues long. V gave up 6 bases and J gave up 7 bases, with 13 bases separating them. CDR3 DNA: TGTGCCAGCAGTTTTCGCTACGATAATGAGCAGTTCTTC. It encodes CASSFRYDNEQFF.

The chain couples TRBV30 to TRBJ1-1; 10 bases are shared with TRBD1. The V and J ends lost 0 bases and 5 bases, in that order; junction bases with no gene match: 9. CDR1 and CDR2 (germline): GTSNPN, SVGIG (reference sequence). The CDR3 runs to 16 residues. Written as DNA, the CDR3 is TGTGCCTGGAGTGTCGAGACAGGGGGCCCCAAGACTGAAGCTTTCTTT. The encoded protein is CAWSVETGGPKTEAFF.

The chain combines TRBV6-5 with TRBJ1-2; D perhaps matches TRBD1 (6 bases). Germline V gene lookup returns CDR1 MNHEY and CDR2 SVGAGI. With 7 bases removed from V and 2 bases from J, the gap between germline ends came to 14 bases. This CDR3 is 14 amino acids long. CDR3 sequence: CASTSWDTNYGYTF. The CDR3 nucleotides are TGTGCCAGCACCAGCTGGGACACGAACTATGGCTACACCTTC.

About this clone: This sample includes further DNA sequences coding for the same CDR3. The chain carries TRBV6-1 and TRBJ2-7; a weak D match, TRBD2 (5 bases). The CDR3 contains 15 residues. CDR1 and CDR2 (germline): MNHNS, SASEGT. Deletions cut 2 bases from V and 1 base from J, with 12 bases between. CDR3: CASSEFGTGSYEQYF. CDR3 sequence (DNA): TGTGCCAGCAGTGAATTTGGTACGGGGTCCTACGAGCAGTACTTC.

This chain uses TRBV5-4 with TRBJ2-3; D is ambiguous. Trimming removed 2 bases from V and 6 bases from J, with 16 bases in between. The CDR3 loop spans 15 amino acids. Germline V CDR1 and CDR2: SGHNT, YYREEE (reference sequence). CDR3 in amino acids: CASSFVGRKEDTQYF. The CDR3 DNA sequence: TGTGCCAGCAGCTTCGTTGGTCGCAAGGAGGATACGCAGTATTTT.

The chain links TRBV5-1 to TRBJ2-3; 11 bases are shared with TRBD2. Per germline, CDR1 SGHRS and CDR2 YFSETQ. V lost 2 bases to trimming and J lost 3 bases; unmatched junction nucleotides: 5. The CDR3 sequence is 16 residues long. CDR3 coding DNA: TGCGCCAGCAGCTTTCTAGCGGGGGGCTCGACAGATACGCAGTATTTT. This codes for CASSFLAGGSTDTQYF.

This clone was observed a handful of times. The chain uses TRBV5-1 and TRBJ2-7; tentatively, D is TRBD2 (6 bases). V was cut by 0 bases and J by 1 base, with 14 bases left in between. Germline loops: CDR1 SGHRS, CDR2 YFSETQ. This CDR3 has 16 residues. The CDR3 DNA reads as TGCGCCAGCAGCTTGGCACCGGGGGAAGGGTCCTACGAGCAGTACTTC. This gives the protein CASSLAPGEGSYEQYF.

The chain couples TRBV19 to TRBJ2-1, with 14 positions matching TRBD2. J gave up 0 bases and V 4 bases, and 8 bases lay outside the gene matches. The CDR3 contains 19 residues. Germline V lookup: CDR1 LNHDA, CDR2 SQIVND (reference sequence). CDR3 in amino acids: CASSSGLAGGISSYNEQFF. CDR3 coding DNA: TGTGCCAGTAGTAGCGGACTAGCGGGGGGTATTAGCTCCTACAATGAGCAGTTCTTC.

J is TRBJ2-1 and V is TRBV19, with 15 bases aligning to TRBD2. The ends lost 6 bases at V and 5 bases at J; junction bases unmatched: 14. The V gene's germline CDR1 is LNHDA and CDR2 SQIVND (reference sequence). The CDR3 has 19 residues. Here the CDR3 reads CASSTDGTSGGNRNNEQFF. In DNA, the CDR3 is TGTGCCAGTAGCACAGACGGGACTAGCGGGGGGAATAGGAACAATGAGCAGTTCTTC.

The chain uses TRBV7-9 and TRBJ1-6; D may be TRBD1 (6 bases). The CDR3 has 15 amino acids. The V gene lost 5 bases and the J gene lost 7 bases, with 15 bases spanning the gap. Looked up from germline, CDR1 is SEHNR and CDR2 is FQNEAQ (reference sequence). In DNA form, the CDR3 reads TGTGCCAGCAGCCAGCAGGGGACCGAAAATTCACCCCTCCACTTT. It translates to CASSQQGTENSPLHF.

V and J are TRBV19 and TRBJ2-4; D may be TRBD2 (7 bases). The CDR3 runs 18 residues. Trimming left V 1 base short and J 2 bases short, with 18 bases between. Germline CDR1 is LNHDA and CDR2 is SQIVND (reference sequence). CDR3 residues: CASSIGDRAGASKNIQYF. The CDR3 DNA sequence: TGTGCCAGTAGTATAGGGGACCGGGCGGGGGCTTCCAAAAACATTCAGTACTTC.

This clone was counted a few times. The CDR3 DNA is TGTGCCAGCAGCTTTGCCGGGGCAGATACGCAGTATTTT. Protein product: CASSFAGADTQYF. The V call is TRBV7-3, the J call TRBJ2-3; D may be TRBD2 (5 bases). The CDR3 extends over 13 amino acids. Trimming took off 3 bases at V and 4 bases at J, with 8 bases between the two ends. Germline loops: CDR1 SGHTA, CDR2 FQGTGA. The complete variable domain, with remaining parts taken from reference TRBV7-3 and TRBJ2-3, reads GAGVSQTPSNKVTEKGKYVELRCDPISGHTALYWYRQSLGQGPEFLIYFQGTGAADDSGLPNDRFFAVRPEGSVSTLKIQRTERGDSAVYLCASSFAGADTQYFGPGTRLTVL.

The rearrangement uses TRBV5-1 and TRBJ2-7; possible D gene TRBD1, 6 bases. Germline V CDR1 and CDR2: SGHRS, YFSETQ. V dropped 4 bases and J dropped 6 bases, with 20 bases sitting between them. The CDR3 is 15 amino acids. CDR3 sequence reads: CASSPARGPGVEQYF. DNA of the CDR3: TGCGCCAGCAGCCCGGCCAGGGGCCCAGGGGTCGAGCAGTACTTC.

The chain recombines TRBV6-5 with TRBJ2-7; weak D call: TRBD1 (6 bases). The length of the CDR3 is 13 residues. V was cut by 4 bases and J by 7 bases, with 14 bases left in between. Germline CDR1 is MNHEY and CDR2 is SVGAGI. Here the CDR3 DNA reads TGTGCCAGCAGTTTTTCAGATAGGGGGGAGCAGTACTTC. It encodes CASSFSDRGEQYF.

The V call is TRBV5-1, the J call TRBJ2-3, with 12 positions matching TRBD2. With V trimmed by 4 bases and J by 2 bases, 5 bases remained unmatched. The CDR3 is made up of 16 amino acids. Germline CDR1 and CDR2: SGHRS and YFSETQ. The CDR3 reads CASSPTSGGITDTQYF. The DNA of the CDR3 is TGCGCCAGCAGCCCAACTAGCGGGGGGATCACAGATACGCAGTATTTT.